These 24 T cell receptor beta chains originate from one sample sequenced in a study of cytomegalovirus exposure and HLA in healthy donors. Primers for the PCR totalled 60 Vbeta and 13 Jbeta. TCRdb's copy holds only in-frame clones and misses some; the assay was immunoSEQ multiplex PCR. The sample carries 100,000 to 150,000 clones, 70% to 85% recorded once. The sequencing sample was made of PBMCs. Receptor source: a boy aged 10-17 years in good health and CMV-seronegative.

In this sample, this clone turned up a few times. The V and J genes are TRBV30 and TRBJ2-2; the D gene is possibly TRBD2 (7 bases). Germline loops: CDR1 GTSNPN, CDR2 SVGIG (reference sequence). This CDR3 contains 14 residues. The V end lost 5 bases, the J end lost 5 bases, and 15 bases lay between the germline ends. The CDR3 coding sequence is TGTGCCTGGGCTCTGAGGGGGGGGACCGGGGAGCTGTTTTTT. Translating it yields CAWALRGGTGELFF.

The V call is TRBV9, the J call TRBJ2-1; 7 bases are a match to TRBD2. The CDR3 totals 17 residues. Germline assignment: CDR1 SGDLS and CDR2 YYNGEE. V lost 1 base, J lost 1 base, and 8 bases stayed unmatched. CDR3 sequence: CASSVIPLADSYNEQFF. The CDR3 bases are TGTGCCAGCAGCGTAATTCCGCTAGCGGATTCCTACAATGAGCAGTTCTTC.

This rearrangement joins TRBV29-1 to TRBJ2-1; a weak D match, TRBD1 (6 bases). V was trimmed by 6 bases and J by 0 bases, leaving 15 bases between them. Per germline, CDR1 SQVTM and CDR2 ANQGSEA. The CDR3 runs to 15 residues. Here the CDR3 DNA reads TGCAGCGTAACTATGACAGGTAGCTCCTACAATGAGCAGTTCTTC. Its protein product is CSVTMTGSSYNEQFF.

The V call is TRBV4-2, the J call TRBJ2-2, with a weak D call TRBD2 (6 bases). The V end lost 0 bases, the J end lost 1 base, and 9 bases lay between the germline ends. This CDR3 region has 16 residues. The V gene's germline CDR1 is LGHNA and CDR2 YNFKEQ. The CDR3 sequence is CASSQEGRENTGELFF. The CDR3 coding sequence is TGTGCCAGCAGCCAAGAGGGGCGGGAGAACACCGGGGAGCTGTTTTTT.

The chain carries TRBV2 and TRBJ2-3; 7 nucleotides align to TRBD2. Germline CDR1 is SNHLY and CDR2 is FYNNEI. CDR3 length: 14 amino acids. Unmatched junction bases numbered 6, after V lost 7 bases and J lost 2 bases. CDR3 region: CASTLRLATDTQYF. The CDR3 region has the DNA TGTGCCAGCACCCTAAGACTAGCCACAGATACGCAGTATTTT.

This clone was seen more than once but under ten times. The chain links TRBV4-1 to TRBJ2-7, with TRBD1 as a possible D gene (6 bases). Between the trimmed V and J ends, which lost 2 bases and 5 bases, there was a span of 16 bases. The germline CDR1 and CDR2 sequences are MGHRA and YSYEKL. The CDR3 consists of 15 residues. The CDR3 here is CASSQLGGGLDEQYF. CDR3 nucleotides: TGCGCCAGCAGCCAATTAGGGGGTGGATTGGACGAGCAGTACTTC.

The chain uses TRBV7-8 and TRBJ2-3; possibly TRBD1 for D (6 bases). This CDR3 region has 14 residues. The germline CDR1 and CDR2 sequences are SGHVS and FQNEAQ. V gave up 5 bases and J gave up 4 bases, with 13 bases separating them. CDR3 loop: CASSPQGAADTQYF. The CDR3 nucleotides read TGTGCCAGCAGCCCACAGGGAGCTGCAGATACGCAGTATTTT. Complete variable domain (other parts from reference TRBV7-8 and TRBJ2-3): GAGVSQSPRYKVAKRGQDVALRCDPISGHVSLFWYQQALGQGPEFLTYFQNEAQLDKSGLPSDRFFAERPEGSVSTLKIQRTQQEDSAVYLCASSPQGAADTQYFGPGTRLTVL.

This clone was observed a single time. V usage is TRBV7-8 and J usage is TRBJ2-1, with 8 nucleotides matching TRBD1. Trimming cost V 5 bases and J 2 bases; bases outside gene matches: 5. CDR1 is SGHVS and CDR2 is FQNEAQ in the germline V gene. CDR3 length: 15 residues. The CDR3, as DNA: TGTGCCAGCAGCCTGACAGGGGAACCCTACAATGAGCAGTTCTTC. Protein sequence: CASSLTGEPYNEQFF.

The chain combines TRBV13 with TRBJ1-5, with D possibly being TRBD1 (5 bases). Trimming cost V 4 bases and J 3 bases, with 10 bases left between them. Germline V CDR1 and CDR2: PRHDT, FYEKMQ (reference sequence). This CDR3 has 14 residues. CDR3 residues: CASSSGQFNQPQHF. The CDR3 nucleotides read TGTGCCAGCAGCTCAGGACAATTCAATCAGCCCCAGCATTTT.

The V and J genes are TRBV27 and TRBJ2-1; the match to TRBD1 covers 8 bases. The CDR3 is 13 amino acids. Trimming cost V 4 bases and J 9 bases; bases outside gene matches: 5. CDR1 and CDR2 from the germline V gene are MNHEY and SMNVEV (reference sequence). The CDR3 loop reads CASSWGQDGEQFF. The CDR3 DNA is TGTGCCAGCAGTTGGGGACAGGACGGTGAGCAGTTCTTC.

V and J are TRBV5-1 and TRBJ2-3; TRBD2 might be the D (6 bases). V lost 1 base and J 11 bases, leaving 14 bases between the germline ends. Germline values: CDR1 SGHRS, CDR2 YFSETQ. The CDR3 is 13 residues long. The CDR3 sequence is CASSLMAGGVQYF. The CDR3, as DNA: TGCGCCAGCAGCTTGATGGCCGGAGGGGTGCAGTATTTT.

The rearrangement links TRBV5-6 to TRBJ2-1, with 15 positions matching TRBD2. The CDR3 covers 15 residues. V lost 2 bases and J lost 8; bases outside the gene matches: 2. The germline V gene has CDR1 SGHDT and CDR2 YYEEEE. CDR3 DNA sequence: TGTGCCAGCAGCTTCGGACTAGCGGGAGGGTATGAGCAGTTCTTC. Protein product: CASSFGLAGGYEQFF.

CDR3 DNA sequence: TGTGCCAGCACCCGCGGGGGAGGGATGAACACTGAAGCTTTCTTT. It yields the protein CASTRGGGMNTEAFF. The chain carries TRBV25-1 and TRBJ1-1, with D perhaps matching TRBD1 (5 bases). V was clipped by 7 bases and J by 0 bases, with 15 bases between them. This CDR3 has 15 residues. CDR1 and CDR2 (germline): MGHDK, SYGVNS.

The V call is TRBV5-1, the J call TRBJ1-4, with 7 positions matching TRBD1. With V trimmed by 4 bases and J by 8 bases, 11 bases remained unmatched. Per the germline V gene, CDR1 is SGHRS and CDR2 is YFSETQ. CDR3 size: 15 residues. CDR3 DNA sequence: TGCGCCAGCAGCCCCCGACAGGGCCAAGGCGAAAAACTGTTTTTT. Translated, it gives CASSPRQGQGEKLFF.

The chain uses TRBV27 and TRBJ2-6; the match to TRBD2 covers 7 bases. V lost 6 bases to trimming and J lost 2 bases; unmatched junction nucleotides: 4. The CDR3 loop spans 15 amino acids. CDR1 MNHEY and CDR2 SMNVEV come from the germline V gene (reference sequence). The CDR3 is CASSSRGAGANVLTF. The CDR3 nucleotides are TGTGCCAGCAGCTCCCGGGGGGCTGGGGCCAACGTCCTGACTTTC.

The rearrangement joins TRBV6-5 to TRBJ1-2, with D unclear. Germline V lookup: CDR1 MNHEY, CDR2 SVGAGI. The CDR3 loop spans 13 amino acids. V lost 0 bases to trimming and J lost 2 bases, with 4 bases between them. The CDR3 loop is CASSYSRNYGYTF. The CDR3 DNA reads as TGTGCCAGCAGTTACTCCCGGAACTATGGCTACACCTTC.

The V gene is TRBV4-3, the J gene TRBJ2-1; D is possibly TRBD2 (5 bases). The CDR3 is made up of 17 amino acids. Trimming cost V 0 bases and J 5 bases, with 17 bases left between them. The germline V gene encodes CDR1 LGHNA and CDR2 YSLEER. The CDR3 spells CASSQDLPGLEHNEQFF. CDR3 sequence (DNA): TGCGCCAGCAGCCAAGATCTCCCGGGGTTAGAACACAATGAGCAGTTCTTC.

CDR3 residues: CATRTSTGELFF. The CDR3 DNA follows: TGTGCCACCCGGACTAGCACCGGGGAGCTGTTTTTT. The rearrangement uses TRBV19 and TRBJ2-2; 7 positions agree with TRBD2. Germline V CDR1 and CDR2: LNHDA, SQIVND (reference sequence). Trimming removed 10 bases from V and 4 bases from J; junction bases left unmatched: 3. The CDR3 runs 12 residues.

The chain uses TRBV9 and TRBJ1-1; no definite D call. CDR3 length equals 13 residues. CDR1 is SGDLS, CDR2 YYNGEE, per germline. V was clipped by 4 bases and J by 5 bases, with 12 bases between them. CDR3 sequence: CASSSLPGTEAFF. The CDR3 nucleotides are TGTGCCAGCAGCTCCCTCCCGGGAACTGAAGCTTTCTTT.

V usage is TRBV27 and J usage is TRBJ1-6; 8 bases agree with TRBD1. This CDR3 is 15 amino acids long. V shed 5 bases, J shed 4 bases, and the junction held 4 bases outside the gene matches. Germline V gene sequence: CDR1 MNHEY, CDR2 SMNVEV (reference sequence). The CDR3 nucleotides are TGTGCCAGCAGTGACAGGGGCGGATATAATTCACCCCTCCACTTT. This codes for CASSDRGGYNSPLHF.

The chain recombines TRBV18 with TRBJ1-1; tentatively, D is TRBD1 (5 bases). The V end lost 5 bases, the J end lost 1 base, and 17 bases lay between the germline ends. The germline V gene has CDR1 KGHSH and CDR2 LQKENI. The CDR3 sequence is 16 residues long. The CDR3 coding sequence is TGTGCCAGCTCAATCGGTGGTACAGGACCGAACACTGAAGCTTTCTTT. Translation: CASSIGGTGPNTEAFF. Full variable domain (rest looked up from reference TRBV18 and TRBJ1-1): NAGVMQNPRHLVRRRGQEARLRCSPMKGHSHVYWYRQLPEEGLKFMVYLQKENIIDESGMPKERFSAEFPKEGPSILRIQQVVRGDSAAYFCASSIGGTGPNTEAFFGQGTRLTVV.

The J gene is TRBJ1-2, the V gene TRBV7-9, with 10 bases fitting TRBD1. V trimming: 6 bases; J trimming: 3 bases; junction bases outside the gene matches: 10. Germline assignment: CDR1 SEHNR and CDR2 FQNEAQ (reference sequence). The CDR3 consists of 16 residues. The CDR3 sequence: CASSFFPGQGYYGYTF. In DNA form, the CDR3 reads TGTGCCAGCAGTTTTTTTCCGGGACAGGGGTACTATGGCTACACCTTC.

The chain recombines TRBV12-5 with TRBJ1-1; TRBD1 is a possible D gene (5 bases). Germline V gene sequence: CDR1 LGHNT, CDR2 FRNRAP. The CDR3 runs 14 residues. V was trimmed by 6 bases and J by 0 bases, leaving 11 bases between them. CDR3 protein: CASGSGLMNTEAFF. CDR3 bases: TGTGCTAGTGGCTCGGGACTAATGAACACTGAAGCTTTCTTT. The whole variable domain, remainder taken from reference TRBV12-5 and TRBJ1-1, is DARVTQTPRHKVTEMGQEVTMRCQPILGHNTVFWYRQTMMQGLELLAYFRNRAPLDDSGMPKDRFSAEMPDATLATLKIQPSEPRDSAVYFCASGSGLMNTEAFFGQGTRLTVV.

The chain combines TRBV27 with TRBJ2-1, with TRBD2 matching 7 bases. This CDR3 spans 15 amino acids. The V gene end was trimmed by 6 bases and the J gene end by 0 bases; junction bases not matched to a gene: 5. From germline, CDR1 is MNHEY and CDR2 SMNVEV (reference sequence). The CDR3 sequence is CASRALAVSYNEQFF. The CDR3 region has the DNA TGTGCCAGCAGAGCCCTAGCGGTCTCCTACAATGAGCAGTTCTTC.